The sequence of this T cell receptor (beta chain) was determined in a study of T cell changes during pregnancy in multiple sclerosis (dated by TCRdb to the late 2010s). Background on the whole study: The study looked at changes in the T cell repertoire across pregnancy in women with multiple sclerosis.

The CDR3, cysteine through phenylalanine, is 15 amino acids long. CDR3 DNA only is kept here, 45 bases in frame from base 1. Per the germline V gene, SGHDT is the CDR1 and YYEEEE is the CDR2. Ends trimmed: V by 3 bases, J by 5 bases; bases unmatched to a gene: 4. A remark on this clone: The antigen it binds to is not known. The sample holds no much larger clone one base away, and base qualities are not on file.

The library was generated by the immunoSEQ multiplex PCR assay. TCRdb's version of the immuneACCESS table is confined to in-frame rearrangements and falls short of the full clone set. An unresolved V gene accounts for under half of the shortfall where checked; the remainder is of unknown origin. This sample holds 100,000 or so clones; about 93% were observed only once. Roughly 0.95% of the sample belongs to the ten largest clones. The V and J genes are TRBV5-6 and TRBJ2-1; TRBD1 agrees with 11 junctional bases. This sample comprised peripheral blood, obtained after pregnancy. The receptor was derived from a female donor with multiple sclerosis, enrolled in a pregnancy study. The nucleotide sequence reads as follows: TGTGCCAGCAGCTGGACAGGGGGCGCAAACAATGAGCAGTTCTTC. Its translation reads: CASSWTGGANNEQFF.